The 22 T cell receptor beta chains below all came from one sample that was sequenced in a study of blood T cell repertoires in COVID-19. Produced via immunoSEQ multiplex PCR; TCRdb's table is partial and in-frame only. The profile covers about 98,000 clones, with nearly 90% appearing a single time and about 5% taken by the ten largest. The specimen sequenced was peripheral blood. The receptors were sampled from a man between 65 and 79 years old with acute or convalescent COVID-19.

This sequence joins TRBV6-1 and TRBJ1-2; possible D gene TRBD1, 6 bases. The CDR3 extends over 15 amino acids. Trimming shortened V by 2 bases and J by 4 bases, and 14 bases separated the two germline ends. Germline V CDR1 and CDR2: MNHNS, SASEGT. CDR3 sequence (DNA): TGTGCCAGCAGTGAAATAGTAAGGACAGCCTATGGCTACACCTTC. This translates into CASSEIVRTAYGYTF.

The V call is TRBV5-1, the J call TRBJ2-5, with unresolved D. The CDR3 consists of 11 residues. CDR1 and CDR2 (germline): SGHRS, YFSETQ. The ends were cut back, 4 bases at V and 3 bases at J, with 4 bases in the middle. CDR3 protein: CASSLKETQYF. In DNA, the CDR3 is TGCGCCAGCAGCCTTAAAGAGACCCAGTACTTC.

This chain uses TRBV6-5 with TRBJ1-2, with 8 bases aligning to TRBD1. The ends lost 8 bases at V and 8 bases at J; junction bases unmatched: 4. Per germline, CDR1 MNHEY and CDR2 SVGAGI. CDR3 length: 11 residues. CDR3 coding DNA: TGTGCCAGCTCGACAGGGGAAGGCTACACCTTC. Translated, it gives CASSTGEGYTF.

The chain links TRBV7-9 to TRBJ1-5; D is possibly TRBD1 (6 bases). From germline, CDR1 is SEHNR and CDR2 FQNEAQ (reference sequence). Trimming took off 7 bases at V and 6 bases at J, with 10 bases between the two ends. This CDR3 spans 12 amino acids. The CDR3 coding sequence is TGTGCCAGCAACAGGGAGGGTCAGCCCCAGCATTTT. Translating gives CASNREGQPQHF. The full variable domain, in which reference TRBV7-9 and TRBJ1-5 provide the parts outside the CDR3, is DTGVSQNPRHKITKRGQNVTFRCDPISEHNRLYWYRQTLGQGPEFLTYFQNEAQLEKSRLLSDRFSAERPKGSFSTLEIQRTEQGDSAMYLCASNREGQPQHFGDGTRLSIL.

This rearrangement joins TRBV27 to TRBJ1-4; 9 nucleotides line up with TRBD1. Germline lookup yields CDR1 MNHEY and CDR2 SMNVEV (reference sequence). V lost 3 bases, J lost 5 bases, and 7 bases stayed unmatched. This CDR3 contains 16 residues. This CDR3 is CASSFYRGRGNEKLFF. The CDR3 bases are TGTGCCAGCAGTTTTTACAGGGGGCGAGGGAATGAAAAACTGTTTTTT.

The genes are TRBV6-6 and TRBJ2-7; 9 positions match TRBD1. This CDR3 is 15 amino acids long. In germline, CDR1 is MNHNY, CDR2 SVGAGI (reference sequence). V gave up 0 bases and J gave up 4 bases; unmatched junction bases: 4. Here the CDR3 DNA reads TGTGCCAGCAGTTACTCGGGGACAGGGATATACGAGCAGTACTTC. This translates into CASSYSGTGIYEQYF.

The chain combines TRBV29-1 with TRBJ2-3; D might be TRBD2 (5 bases). Trimming pared 3 bases from V and 4 bases from J, leaving 8 bases between. The CDR3 consists of 12 residues. Germline V lookup: CDR1 SQVTM, CDR2 ANQGSEA. The CDR3 protein is CSVDRGSDTQYF. DNA of the CDR3: TGCAGCGTTGATAGAGGGTCAGATACGCAGTATTTT.

This chain joins TRBV5-1 and TRBJ2-7, with 11 bases fitting TRBD1. The length of the CDR3 is 16 residues. The germline V gene encodes CDR1 SGHRS and CDR2 YFSETQ. Losses at the gene ends were 3 bases for V and 5 bases for J; bases not matched to a gene: 10. DNA of the CDR3: TGCGCCAGCAGCTCTTCATGGACAGGGGGCTTCAACGAGCAGTACTTC. Its translation: CASSSSWTGGFNEQYF.

Only one count was recorded for this clone. The gene calls are TRBV19 and TRBJ2-2, with D hard to call. Germline lookup yields CDR1 LNHDA and CDR2 SQIVND (reference sequence). The CDR3 has 16 amino acids. Trimming pared 5 bases from V and 2 bases from J, leaving 15 bases between. The CDR3 is CASSPPSTVNTGELFF. CDR3 DNA: TGTGCCAGTAGTCCTCCGAGCACGGTTAACACCGGGGAGCTGTTTTTT. Combining the CDR3 with reference TRBV19 and TRBJ2-2 gives the whole variable domain DGGITQSPKYLFRKEGQNVTLSCEQNLNHDAMYWYRQDPGQGLRLIYYSQIVNDFQKGDIAEGYSVSREKKESFPLTVTSAQKNPTAFYLCASSPPSTVNTGELFFGEGSRLTVL.

The rearrangement links TRBV29-1 to TRBJ2-4; a possible D gene is TRBD2 (5 bases). Germline CDR1 SQVTM, CDR2 ANQGSEA. This CDR3 region has 13 residues. The V end was cut by 4 bases, the J end by 9 bases, with 16 bases between. CDR3 amino acids: CSVGGRSGSIQYF. DNA for the CDR3: TGCAGCGTTGGCGGACGCTCGGGGAGCATTCAGTACTTC.

The chain is built from TRBV27 and TRBJ2-4; TRBD2 matches at 8 bases. The CDR3 extends over 12 amino acids. V gave up 7 bases and J gave up 10 bases; unmatched junction bases: 6. CDR1 MNHEY and CDR2 SMNVEV come from the germline V gene (reference sequence). The chain's CDR3 is CASMGTRNIQYF. CDR3 nucleotide sequence: TGTGCCAGCATGGGGACTAGAAATATTCAGTACTTC.

The CDR3 loop is CATSRDIRTGNEKLFF. CDR3 coding DNA: TGTGCCACCAGCAGAGATATTCGGACAGGGAATGAAAAACTGTTTTTT. V gene TRBV15 combines with J gene TRBJ1-4, with 8 bases lining up with TRBD1. V lost 0 bases to trimming and J lost 5 bases; unmatched junction nucleotides: 5. The germline CDR1 and CDR2 sequences are LNHNV and YYDKDF (reference sequence). CDR3 length: 16 residues.

V and J are TRBV6-5 and TRBJ2-1; 7 positions agree with TRBD2. V lost 11 bases to trimming and J lost 0 bases; unmatched junction nucleotides: 7. The germline V gene has CDR1 MNHEY and CDR2 SVGAGI. This CDR3 spans 14 amino acids. CDR3 loop: CACRGGGSYNEQFF. CDR3 DNA sequence: TGTGCCTGTCGGGGCGGGGGCTCCTACAATGAGCAGTTCTTC.

The chain has TRBV29-1 and TRBJ2-3, with a possible D match to TRBD1 (5 bases). CDR3 length equals 13 residues. V shed 3 bases and J shed 4 bases, with 11 bases lying between them. Germline V gene lookup returns CDR1 SQVTM and CDR2 ANQGSEA. The CDR3 DNA follows: TGCAGCGTTGACCAGGGCGTGTCAGATACGCAGTATTTT. It specifies CSVDQGVSDTQYF.

The chain recombines TRBV5-6 with TRBJ1-5, with D perhaps TRBD1 (5 bases). V lost 0 bases, J lost 4 bases, and 8 bases lay in between. The CDR3 consists of 14 residues. Germline loops: CDR1 SGHDT, CDR2 YYEEEE. This CDR3 is CASSLAQGNQPQHF. The CDR3 DNA reads TGTGCCAGCAGCTTGGCTCAGGGTAATCAGCCCCAGCATTTT.

A note on this clone: This specimen includes other DNA sequences encoding the same CDR3. This chain connects TRBV9 to TRBJ2-3, with 8 bases matching TRBD2. CDR1 is SGDLS and CDR2 is YYNGEE in the germline V gene. V dropped 0 bases and J dropped 1; count of bases not matched to a gene: 1. The CDR3 has 15 amino acids. CDR3 DNA: TGTGCCAGCAGCGTAGGAGCGGGGGGCACAGATACGCAGTATTTT. Amino acids: CASSVGAGGTDTQYF.

This clone was counted a single time. The chain recombines TRBV9 with TRBJ1-3; 7 bases are a match to TRBD1. Unmatched junction bases numbered 17, after V lost 3 bases and J lost 2 bases. There are 19 residues in the CDR3. From germline, CDR1 is SGDLS and CDR2 YYNGEE. CDR3: CASSATGPNSWVAGNTIYF. The CDR3 DNA reads as TGTGCCAGCAGCGCGACAGGGCCCAACTCTTGGGTAGCTGGAAACACCATATATTTT.

On this clone: A read error may produce the germline difference seen at one junction end. The rearrangement links TRBV7-3 to TRBJ2-1, with a possible D match to TRBD1 (6 bases). Germline assignment: CDR1 SGHTA and CDR2 FQGTGA. The CDR3 runs to 16 residues. CDR3 residues: CASSLVGAPSGGEQLF. CDR3 DNA: TGTGCCAGCAGCTTAGTGGGGGCCCCGTCCGGAGGTGAGCAGCTCTTC.

This sequence joins TRBV25-1 and TRBJ2-3, with 10 bases identical to TRBD2. CDR1 MGHDK and CDR2 SYGVNS come from the germline V gene. Trimming at V came to 7 bases and at J to 2 bases, leaving 6 bases not matched to a gene. The length of the CDR3 is 15 residues. Here the CDR3 DNA reads TGTGCCAGCACTCGGACTAGCGGTAACACAGATACGCAGTATTTT. Translating gives CASTRTSGNTDTQYF.

In this sample, this clone turned up once. The V gene is TRBV5-1, the J gene TRBJ1-1; D unresolved. CDR1 SGHRS and CDR2 YFSETQ come from the germline V gene. This CDR3 has 14 residues. V dropped 7 bases and J dropped 1 base, with 14 bases sitting between them. The CDR3 nucleotides are TGCGCCAGCTCCATTCCGGGAAGGAACACTGAAGCTTTCTTT. Its translation is CASSIPGRNTEAFF. The entire variable domain, with the rest obtained from reference TRBV5-1 and TRBJ1-1, is as follows: KAGVTQTPRYLIKTRGQQVTLSCSPISGHRSVSWYQQTPGQGLQFLFEYFSETQRNKGNFPGRFSGRQFSNSRSEMNVSTLELGDSALYLCASSIPGRNTEAFFGQGTRLTVV.

The DNA for the CDR3 is TGTGCCAGCAGCACAGACACTGAAGCTTTCTTT. Its protein product is CASSTDTEAFF. V is TRBV7-9 and J is TRBJ1-1; D remains ambiguous. The CDR3 runs 11 residues. Per germline, CDR1 SEHNR and CDR2 FQNEAQ (reference sequence). The V end was cut by 5 bases, the J end by 3 bases, with 4 bases between.

The chain employs TRBV2 and TRBJ1-2, with 8 bases aligning to TRBD1. J was trimmed by 0 bases and V by 5 bases; bases with no gene match: 5. Germline lookup yields CDR1 SNHLY and CDR2 FYNNEI. The CDR3 is 15 residues long. The CDR3 DNA sequence: TGTGCCAGCAGTCGGGACAGGAGTCCTAACTATGGCTACACCTTC. Translated, it gives CASSRDRSPNYGYTF.